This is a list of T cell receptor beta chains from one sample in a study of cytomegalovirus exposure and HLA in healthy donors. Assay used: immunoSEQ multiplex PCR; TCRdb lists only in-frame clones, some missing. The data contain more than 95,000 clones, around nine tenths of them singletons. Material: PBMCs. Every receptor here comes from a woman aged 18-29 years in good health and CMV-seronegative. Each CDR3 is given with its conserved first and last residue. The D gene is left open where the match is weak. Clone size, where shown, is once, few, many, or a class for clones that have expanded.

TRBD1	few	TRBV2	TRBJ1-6	CASSEGDRDNSPLHF	TGTGCCAGCAGTGAAGGGGACAGGGACAATTCACCCCTCCACTTT
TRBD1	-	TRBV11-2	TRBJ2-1	CASSKSQGAQFF	TGTGCCAGCAGCAAATCACAGGGGGCTCAATTCTTC
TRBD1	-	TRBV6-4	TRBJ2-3	CASSDGTGDTDTQYF	TGTGCCAGCAGTGACGGGACAGGGGACACAGATACGCAGTATTTT
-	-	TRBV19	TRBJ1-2	CASSIDGANGYGYTF	TGTGCCAGTAGTATTGATGGGGCGAACGGCTATGGCTACACCTTC
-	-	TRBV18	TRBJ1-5	CASSLQRLTGRSSYQPQHF	TGTGCCAGCTCCCTCCAACGTCTTACAGGTCGGTCGTCGTACCAGCCCCAGCATTTT
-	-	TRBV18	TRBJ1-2	CASSPEQNYGYTF	TGTGCCAGCTCACCGGAACAGAACTATGGCTACACCTTC
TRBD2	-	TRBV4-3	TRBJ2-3	CASSQSTPGLAGGRPSDTQYF	TGCGCCAGCAGCCAATCAACCCCGGGACTAGCGGGAGGACGTCCGTCCGATACGCAGTATTTT
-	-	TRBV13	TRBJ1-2	CASSLDQGNYGYTF	TGTGCCAGCAGCTTAGATCAGGGTAACTATGGCTACACCTTC
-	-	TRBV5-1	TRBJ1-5	CASSYGQALENQPQHF	TGCGCCAGCAGCTACGGACAAGCCCTAGAAAATCAGCCCCAGCATTTT
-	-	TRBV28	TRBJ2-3	CASRPAASTDTQYF	TGTGCCAGCAGACCAGCGGCTAGCACAGATACGCAGTATTTT
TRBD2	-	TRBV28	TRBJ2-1	CASSFEATSGRAFSYEQFF	TGTGCCAGCAGTTTCGAGGCGACTAGCGGGAGGGCCTTCTCGTATGAGCAGTTCTTC
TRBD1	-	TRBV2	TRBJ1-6	CASRPTGWSINSYNSPLHF	TGTGCCAGCAGGCCGACAGGGTGGAGTATCAACTCCTATAATTCACCCCTCCACTTT
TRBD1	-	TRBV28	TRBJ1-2	CASSPGGAGSAGYTF	TGTGCCAGCAGTCCAGGGGGCGCAGGGTCTGCTGGCTACACCTTC
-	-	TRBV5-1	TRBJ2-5	CASSPTRETQYF	TGCGCCAGCAGCCCGACCAGGGAGACCCAGTACTTC
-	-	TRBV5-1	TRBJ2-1	CASSGGAGNEQFF	TGCGCCAGCAGCGGGGGGGCCGGCAATGAGCAGTTCTTC
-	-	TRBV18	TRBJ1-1	CASSPPETGGTEAFF	TGTGCCAGCTCACCACCGGAGACCGGAGGGACTGAAGCTTTCTTT
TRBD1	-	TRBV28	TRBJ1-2	CASSPHGQVHGYTF	TGTGCCAGCAGTCCCCACGGACAGGTCCATGGCTACACCTTC
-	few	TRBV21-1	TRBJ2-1	CASSKDQGGEQFF	TGTGCCAGCAGCAAAGACCAGGGGGGTGAGCAGTTCTTC
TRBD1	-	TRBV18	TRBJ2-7	CASATGTAYEQYF	TGTGCCAGCGCAACCGGGACAGCCTACGAGCAGTACTTC
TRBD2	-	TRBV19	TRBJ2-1	CASSRRGGYNEQFF	TGTGCCAGTAGTAGACGGGGGGGCTACAATGAGCAGTTCTTC
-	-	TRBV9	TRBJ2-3	CASSVAVTSTDTQYF	TGTGCCAGCAGCGTAGCTGTCACTAGCACAGATACGCAGTATTTT
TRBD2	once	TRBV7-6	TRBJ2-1	CASSSLLAGGFSEQFF	TGTGCCAGCAGCTCCCTACTAGCGGGAGGGTTTAGTGAGCAGTTCTTC
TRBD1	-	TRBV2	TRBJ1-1	CASSVLRDSEAFF	TGTGCCAGCAGTGTTCTTAGGGACAGTGAAGCTTTCTTT
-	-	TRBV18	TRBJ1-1	CASRGTLGDTEAFF	TGTGCCAGCCGTGGCACCCTGGGAGATACTGAAGCTTTCTTT
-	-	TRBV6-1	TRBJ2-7	CASSEEDGGTSEQYF	TGTGCCAGCAGTGAAGAGGACGGCGGGACGAGTGAGCAGTACTTC